This is a list of T cell receptor beta chains from one sample in a study of regulatory T cells in long-lasting Graves disease. From the multiplex PCR reads, TCRdb called clonotypes with MiXCR, one entry per CDR3 protein. The sample lists some 250,000 distinct CDR3 sequences; 20% to 25% were seen once. The material sequenced was peripheral blood mononuclear cells (PBMCs), taken at new diagnosis, from a patient treated with antithyroid drugs. The receptor source for this set is a female donor with Graves disease. Both conserved end residues are part of each CDR3. Fields, in order: clone size, V gene, J gene, D gene, CDR3 protein, CDR3 DNA. The D gene is left open where the match is weak. Not every row has a clone size; where given, it reads once, few, many or a size class.

-	TRBV30	TRBJ1-2	TRBD1	CAWMKSKGQGFLHGYTF	TGTGCCTGGATGAAAAGTAAGGGACAGGGGTTTCTTCATGGCTACACCTTC
few	TRBV12-3/TRBV12-4	TRBJ2-1	TRBD2	CASSLRTSGKGYNEQFF	TGTGCCAGCAGTCTTCGGACTAGCGGGAAGGGCTACAATGAGCAGTTCTTC
many	TRBV20-1	TRBJ2-7	TRBD2	CSAQRLAGGYEQYF	TGCAGTGCTCAGAGACTAGCGGGAGGTTACGAGCAGTACTTC
many	TRBV7-9	TRBJ2-5	TRBD2	CASSKGLAGGETQYF	TGTGCCAGCAGCAAGGGACTAGCGGGAGGTGAGACCCAGTACTTC
many	TRBV30	TRBJ2-3	-	CAWSMGIGTDTQYF	TGTGCCTGGAGTATGGGGATCGGAACAGATACGCAGTATTTT
few	TRBV25-1	TRBJ1-2	-	CASSYGVLGYTF	TGTGCCAGCAGTTATGGGGTTTTAGGCTACACCTTC
many	TRBV7-2	TRBJ2-3	-	CASGGSPYDTQYF	TGTGCCAGCGGCGGGTCCCCTTACGATACGCAGTATTTT
-	TRBV11-2	TRBJ2-1	-	CASSLDPGSTEQQFF	TGTGCCAGCAGCTTAGACCCGGGCTCGACGGAGCAGCAGTTCTTC
many	TRBV20-1	TRBJ2-1	TRBD2	CSAYTSGGQPYNEQFF	TGCAGTGCTTATACTAGCGGGGGCCAACCATACAATGAGCAGTTCTTC
many	TRBV7-2	TRBJ2-5	-	CASRRDLQETQYF	TGTGCCAGCAGACGGGACTTACAAGAGACCCAGTACTTC
many	TRBV20-1	TRBJ2-5	TRBD2	CSARVAGAGETQYF	TGCAGTGCCCGGGTAGCGGGAGCGGGTGAGACCCAGTACTTC
few	TRBV9	TRBJ2-3	-	CASSTPGQLKTDTQYF	TGTGCCAGCAGCACACCGGGACAATTAAAAACAGATACGCAGTATTTT
few	TRBV14	TRBJ1-2	-	CASSQEVFYGYTF	TGTGCCAGCAGCCAAGAGGTTTTCTATGGCTACACCTTC
few	TRBV2	TRBJ1-3	-	CASRRDTNSGNTIYF	TGTGCCAGCAGACGCGACACGAACTCTGGAAACACCATATATTTT
many	TRBV20-1	TRBJ1-5	-	CSARGYSNQPQHF	TGCAGTGCTAGAGGATATAGCAATCAGCCCCAGCATTTT
-	TRBV24-1	TRBJ2-7	TRBD2	CATSDAGGPPYEQYF	TGTGCCACCAGTGATGCGGGAGGGCCACCCTACGAGCAGTACTTC
-	TRBV27	TRBJ2-1	TRBD2	CASSSRTSGRSYNEQFF	TGTGCCAGCAGTTCCCGGACTAGCGGGAGGTCCTACAATGAGCAGTTCTTC
few	TRBV12-5	TRBJ1-5	-	CANGLTVGQPQHF	TGTGCTAATGGTTTGACCGTGGGCCAGCCCCAGCATTTT
many	TRBV20-1	TRBJ2-5	-	CSASSGEETQYF	TGCAGTGCTAGTAGTGGGGAAGAGACCCAGTACTTC
once	TRBV13	TRBJ2-7	-	CASSLGNVEQYF	TGTGCCAGCAGCCTCGGAAACGTCGAGCAGTACTTC
-	TRBV4-3	TRBJ2-5	-	CASSRTTSQETQYF	TGCGCCAGCAGCCGCACGACTAGCCAAGAGACCCAGTACTTC
many	TRBV7-2	TRBJ1-1	TRBD1	CASSRDRETEAFF	TGTGCCAGCAGCCGCGACAGGGAGACTGAAGCTTTCTTT
many	TRBV30	TRBJ1-1	-	CAWTGARGTEAFF	TGTGCCTGGACAGGCGCTCGGGGCACTGAAGCTTTCTTT
many	TRBV28	TRBJ1-1	-	CASSSGWRMNTEAFF	TGTGCCAGCAGCTCCGGCTGGCGCATGAACACTGAAGCTTTCTTT
few	TRBV12-3/TRBV12-4	TRBJ1-1	-	CASSLTGTTKRAFF	TGTGCCAGTTCCCTAACCGGGACCACGAAGAGGGCTTTCTTT
many	TRBV28	TRBJ2-3	TRBD2	CASKDGGASDTQYF	TGTGCCAGCAAGGACGGGGGGGCGTCAGATACGCAGTATTTT
many	TRBV28	TRBJ1-5	TRBD1	CASSTRGRGQRQPQHF	TGTGCCAGCAGTACCCGGGGGAGGGGGCAGCGACAGCCCCAGCATTTT
few	TRBV27	TRBJ2-6	-	CASSFPGANVLTF	TGTGCCAGCAGTTTCCCTGGGGCCAACGTCCTGACTTTC
many	TRBV13	TRBJ2-7	-	CASSRPGGPGAVEQYF	TGTGCCAGCAGCCGCCCCGGTGGGCCAGGGGCTGTCGAGCAGTACTTC
few	TRBV4-1	TRBJ1-5	-	CASSQALVISNQPQHF	TGCGCCAGCAGCCAAGCCCTGGTTATTAGCAATCAGCCCCAGCATTTT
few	TRBV6-5	TRBJ1-5	-	CASSSGSNQPQHF	TGCGCCAGCAGCAGTGGTAGCAATCAGCCCCAGCATTTT
-	TRBV29-1	TRBJ1-4	-	CSVGQATTNEKLFF	TGCAGCGTTGGGCAGGCTACAACTAATGAAAAACTGTTTTTT
many	TRBV30	TRBJ2-1	-	CAWSMRGEQFF	TGTGCCTGGAGTATGAGGGGTGAGCAGTTCTTC
few	TRBV9	TRBJ2-1	-	CASGGGYGQGGYNEQFF	TGTGCCAGCGGGGGGGGCTACGGGCAGGGGGGCTACAATGAGCAGTTCTTC
many	TRBV12-3/TRBV12-4	TRBJ1-2	-	CASTLGGLSYGYTF	TGTGCCAGCACTTTGGGGGGGCTCAGCTATGGCTACACCTTC
many	TRBV2	TRBJ2-5	-	CASALAEQETQYF	TGTGCCAGCGCGTTGGCGGAACAAGAGACCCAGTACTTC
many	TRBV11-3	TRBJ2-7	-	CASSLDGSASSAYEQYF	TGTGCCAGCAGCTTAGATGGGTCGGCCAGTTCAGCCTACGAGCAGTACTTC
many	TRBV7-6	TRBJ2-7	TRBD2	CASSQGLAETYEQYF	TGTGCCAGCAGCCAGGGACTAGCGGAGACCTACGAGCAGTACTTC
many	TRBV2	TRBJ2-7	-	CASSDVTYEQYF	TGTGCCAGCAGTGATGTGACCTACGAGCAGTACTTC
many	TRBV12-3/TRBV12-4	TRBJ1-2	TRBD1	CASSKNRGGYTF	TGTGCCAGCAGTAAAAACAGGGGTGGCTACACCTTC
many	TRBV6-2/TRBV6-3	TRBJ1-2	-	CASSYSSTSGGYTF	TGTGCCAGCAGTTACTCGAGCACCTCGGGTGGCTACACCTTC
few	TRBV10-2	TRBJ2-3	TRBD1	CAISTGAFTDTQYF	TGCGCCATTTCAACAGGGGCCTTCACAGATACGCAGTATTTT
-	TRBV11-2	TRBJ2-3	TRBD1	CASSLTGGFRDTQYF	TGTGCCAGCAGCTTGACAGGGGGCTTTAGGGATACGCAGTATTTT